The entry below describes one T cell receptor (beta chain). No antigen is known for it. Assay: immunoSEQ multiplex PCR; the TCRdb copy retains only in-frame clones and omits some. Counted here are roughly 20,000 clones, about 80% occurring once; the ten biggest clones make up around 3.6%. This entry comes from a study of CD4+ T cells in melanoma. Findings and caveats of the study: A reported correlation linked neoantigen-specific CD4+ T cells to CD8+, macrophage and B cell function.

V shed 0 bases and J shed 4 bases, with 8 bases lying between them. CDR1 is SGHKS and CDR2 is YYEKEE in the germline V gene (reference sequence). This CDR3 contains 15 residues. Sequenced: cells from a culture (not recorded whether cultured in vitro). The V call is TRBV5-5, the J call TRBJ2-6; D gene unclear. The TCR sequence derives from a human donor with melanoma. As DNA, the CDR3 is TGTGCCAGCAGCTTGGCGGCTACCGGGGCCAACGTCCTGACTTTC. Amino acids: CASSLAATGANVLTF.